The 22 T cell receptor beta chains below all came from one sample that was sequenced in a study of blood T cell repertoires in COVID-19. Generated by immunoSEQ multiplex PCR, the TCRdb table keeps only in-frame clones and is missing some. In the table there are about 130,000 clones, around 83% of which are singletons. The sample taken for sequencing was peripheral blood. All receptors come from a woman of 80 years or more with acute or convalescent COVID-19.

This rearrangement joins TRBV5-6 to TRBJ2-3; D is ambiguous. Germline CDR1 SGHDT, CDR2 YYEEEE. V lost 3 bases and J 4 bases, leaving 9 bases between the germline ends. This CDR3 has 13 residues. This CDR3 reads CASSSTAADTQYF. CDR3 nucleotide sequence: TGTGCCAGCAGCTCCACTGCGGCAGATACGCAGTATTTT.

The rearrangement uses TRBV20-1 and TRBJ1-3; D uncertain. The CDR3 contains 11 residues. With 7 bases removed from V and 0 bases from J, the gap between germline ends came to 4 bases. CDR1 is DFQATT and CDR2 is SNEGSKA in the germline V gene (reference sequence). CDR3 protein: CSVLSGNTIYF. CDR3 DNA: TGCAGTGTTCTCTCTGGAAACACCATATATTTT.

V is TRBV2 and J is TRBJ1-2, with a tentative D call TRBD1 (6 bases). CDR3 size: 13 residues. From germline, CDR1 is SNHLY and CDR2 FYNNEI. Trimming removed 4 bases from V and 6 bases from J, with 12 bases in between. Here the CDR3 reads CASSGYRADGYTF. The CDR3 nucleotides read TGTGCCAGCAGTGGATACAGGGCGGATGGCTACACCTTC.

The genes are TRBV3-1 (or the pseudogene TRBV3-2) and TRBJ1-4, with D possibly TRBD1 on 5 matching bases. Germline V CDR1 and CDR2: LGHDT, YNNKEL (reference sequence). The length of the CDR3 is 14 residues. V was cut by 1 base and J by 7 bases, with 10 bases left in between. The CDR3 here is CASSQGGLPEKLFF. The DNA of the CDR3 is TGTGCCAGCAGCCAAGGGGGCTTGCCTGAAAAACTGTTTTTT.

CDR3 in DNA: TGTGCCAGCAGCTTCACTAGAGGGCATGGGCTTGAGACCCAGTACTTC. Protein: CASSFTRGHGLETQYF. This rearrangement joins TRBV27 to TRBJ2-5, with D possibly matching TRBD2 (5 bases). This CDR3 has 16 residues. Trimming took off 6 bases at V and 5 bases at J, with 22 bases between the two ends. Germline CDR1 MNHEY, CDR2 SMNVEV (reference sequence).

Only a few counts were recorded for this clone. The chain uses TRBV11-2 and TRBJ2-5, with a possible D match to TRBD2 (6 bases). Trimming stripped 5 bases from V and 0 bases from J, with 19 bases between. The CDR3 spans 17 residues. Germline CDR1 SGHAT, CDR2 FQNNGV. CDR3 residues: CASSGDFLNPYQETQYF. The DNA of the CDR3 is TGTGCCAGCAGCGGGGACTTCCTAAACCCGTACCAAGAGACCCAGTACTTC.

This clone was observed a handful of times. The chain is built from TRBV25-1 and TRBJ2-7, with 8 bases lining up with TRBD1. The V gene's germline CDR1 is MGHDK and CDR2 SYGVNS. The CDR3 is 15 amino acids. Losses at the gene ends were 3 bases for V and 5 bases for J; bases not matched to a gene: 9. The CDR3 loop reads CASSESTRGLHEQYF. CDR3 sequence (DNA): TGTGCCAGCAGTGAGTCGACCAGGGGGCTTCACGAGCAGTACTTC.

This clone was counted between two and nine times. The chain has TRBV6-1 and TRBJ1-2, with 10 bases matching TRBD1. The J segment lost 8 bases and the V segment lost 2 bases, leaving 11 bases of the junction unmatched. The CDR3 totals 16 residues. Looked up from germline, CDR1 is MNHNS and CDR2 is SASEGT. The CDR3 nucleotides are TGTGCCAGCAGTGAAACTGACAGGGGGCAGGTTAGCGGCTACACCTTC. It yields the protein CASSETDRGQVSGYTF.

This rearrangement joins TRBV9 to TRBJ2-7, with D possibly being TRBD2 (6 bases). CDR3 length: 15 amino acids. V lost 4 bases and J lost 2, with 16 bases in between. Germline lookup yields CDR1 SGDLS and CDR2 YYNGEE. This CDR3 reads CASSPRGGSPYEQYF. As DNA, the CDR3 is TGTGCCAGCAGCCCTAGAGGAGGGAGCCCCTACGAGCAGTACTTC. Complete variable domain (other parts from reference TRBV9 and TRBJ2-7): DSGVTQTPKHLITATGQRVTLRCSPRSGDLSVYWYQQSLDQGLQFLIQYYNGEERAKGNILERFSAQQFPDLHSELNLSSLELGDSALYFCASSPRGGSPYEQYFGPGTRLTVT.

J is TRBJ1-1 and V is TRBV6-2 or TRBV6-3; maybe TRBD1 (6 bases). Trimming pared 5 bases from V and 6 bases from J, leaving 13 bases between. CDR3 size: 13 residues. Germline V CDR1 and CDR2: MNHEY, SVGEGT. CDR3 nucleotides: TGTGCCAGCAGTAAAACAGGGAGTCCTGAAGCTTTCTTT. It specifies CASSKTGSPEAFF.

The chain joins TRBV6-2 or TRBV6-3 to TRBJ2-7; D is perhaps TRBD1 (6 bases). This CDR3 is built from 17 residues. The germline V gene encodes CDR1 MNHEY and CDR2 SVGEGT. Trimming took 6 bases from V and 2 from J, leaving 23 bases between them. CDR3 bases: TGTGCCAGCAGCCACCTCAGTGAACAGGGATTCCCCTACGAGCAGTACTTC. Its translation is CASSHLSEQGFPYEQYF.

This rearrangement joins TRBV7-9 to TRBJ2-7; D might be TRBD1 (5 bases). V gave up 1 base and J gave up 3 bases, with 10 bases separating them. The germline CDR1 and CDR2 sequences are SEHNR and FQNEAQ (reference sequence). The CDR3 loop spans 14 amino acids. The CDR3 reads CASSLGGRNYEQYF. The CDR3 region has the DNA TGTGCCAGCAGCTTAGGGGGCAGGAACTACGAGCAGTACTTC.

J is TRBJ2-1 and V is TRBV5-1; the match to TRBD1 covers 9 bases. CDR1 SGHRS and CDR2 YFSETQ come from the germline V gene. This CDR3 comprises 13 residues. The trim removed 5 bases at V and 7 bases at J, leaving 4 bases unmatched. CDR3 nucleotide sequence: TGCGCCAGCAGGGACAGGGGAACAAATGAGCAGTTCTTC. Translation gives CASRDRGTNEQFF.

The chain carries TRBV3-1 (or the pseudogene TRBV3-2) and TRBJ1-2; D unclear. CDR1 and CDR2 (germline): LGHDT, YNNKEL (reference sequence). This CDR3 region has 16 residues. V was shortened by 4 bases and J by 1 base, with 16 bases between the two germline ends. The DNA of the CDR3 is TGTGCCAGCAGCCTCTCCGGTCCCTCGGGTAACTATGGCTACACCTTC. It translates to CASSLSGPSGNYGYTF.

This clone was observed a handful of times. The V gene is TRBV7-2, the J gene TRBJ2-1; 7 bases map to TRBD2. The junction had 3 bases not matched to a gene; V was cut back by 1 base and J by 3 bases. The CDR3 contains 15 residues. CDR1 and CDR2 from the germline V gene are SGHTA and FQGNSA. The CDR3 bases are TGTGCCAGCAGCTTAGTGGCGGGGGACTACAATGAGCAGTTCTTC. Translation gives CASSLVAGDYNEQFF.

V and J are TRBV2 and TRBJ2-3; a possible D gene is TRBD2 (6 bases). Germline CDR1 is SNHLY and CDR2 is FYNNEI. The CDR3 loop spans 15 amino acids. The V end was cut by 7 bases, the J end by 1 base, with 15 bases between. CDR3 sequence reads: CASNFVGGGTDTQYF. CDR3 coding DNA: TGTGCCAGCAACTTCGTCGGGGGTGGCACAGATACGCAGTATTTT.

CDR3 loop: CASSETRDSPLHF. CDR3 nucleotides: TGTGCCAGCAGTGAGACCCGGGATTCACCCCTCCACTTT. The V call is TRBV2, the J call TRBJ1-6; no clear D gene. CDR1 is SNHLY, CDR2 FYNNEI, per germline. Deletions cut 3 bases from V and 8 bases from J, with 8 bases between. The CDR3 loop spans 13 amino acids.

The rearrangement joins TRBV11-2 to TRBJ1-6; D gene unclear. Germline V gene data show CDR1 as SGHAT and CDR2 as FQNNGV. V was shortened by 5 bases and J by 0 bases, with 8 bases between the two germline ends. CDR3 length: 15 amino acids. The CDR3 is CASSPRSSYNSPLHF. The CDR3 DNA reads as TGTGCCAGCAGCCCCCGGAGCTCCTATAATTCACCCCTCCACTTT. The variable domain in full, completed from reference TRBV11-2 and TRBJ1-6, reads EAGVAQSPRYKIIEKRQSVAFWCNPISGHATLYWYQQILGQGPKLLIQFQNNGVVDDSQLPKDRFSAERLKGVDSTLKIQPAKLEDSAVYLCASSPRSSYNSPLHFGNGTRLTVT.

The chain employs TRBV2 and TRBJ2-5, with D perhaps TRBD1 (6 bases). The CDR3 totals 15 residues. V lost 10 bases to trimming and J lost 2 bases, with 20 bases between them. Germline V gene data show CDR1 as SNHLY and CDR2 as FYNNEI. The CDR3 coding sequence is TGTGCCACCTCCGTGGCAGGGGCAGGGCAAGAGACCCAGTACTTC. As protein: CATSVAGAGQETQYF.

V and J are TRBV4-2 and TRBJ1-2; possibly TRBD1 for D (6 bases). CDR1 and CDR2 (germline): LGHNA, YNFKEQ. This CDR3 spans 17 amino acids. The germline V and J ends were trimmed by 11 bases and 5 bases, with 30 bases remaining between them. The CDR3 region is CASQPRNAGDGGYGYTF. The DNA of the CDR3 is TGTGCCTCTCAGCCCAGAAACGCAGGGGATGGGGGATATGGCTACACCTTC.

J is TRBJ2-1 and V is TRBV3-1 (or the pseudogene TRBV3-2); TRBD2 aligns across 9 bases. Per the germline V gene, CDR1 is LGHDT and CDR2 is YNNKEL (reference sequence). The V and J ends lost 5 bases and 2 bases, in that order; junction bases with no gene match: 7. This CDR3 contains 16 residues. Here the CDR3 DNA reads TGTGCCAGCAGCTACACCGGGACTAGCACCTACAATGAGCAGTTCTTC. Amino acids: CASSYTGTSTYNEQFF.

The CDR3 DNA sequence: TGTGCCAGCAGCTTGCGCCCCGGGAACGAGTACTTC. As protein: CASSLRPGNEYF. This sequence joins TRBV5-4 and TRBJ2-7; D is perhaps TRBD2 (5 bases). The CDR3 consists of 12 residues. CDR1 and CDR2 from the germline V gene are SGHNT and YYREEE (reference sequence). V was clipped by 1 base and J by 11 bases, with 13 bases between them.